Below, 11 T cell receptor beta chains from the same sample are listed, as sequenced in a study of T cells in Graves' hyperthyroidism and ophthalmopathy (dated by TCRdb to about 2019). The library was built by means of multiplex PCR. The reads were generated on an Illumina HiSeq 2000. Amplification of TCR beta CDR3 regions was carried out from RNA transcripts. The first round of RT-PCR for the TCR CDR3 was performed with the HTBI primer set and the Qiagen OneStep RT-PCR kit. TCRdb ran its own pipeline on the public reads, namely fastp trimming at Q25 and MiXCR clone calling, and kept in-frame beta chains. Each CDR3 protein appears once, grouped with its most common genes and DNA. The sample contains a few hundred thousand distinct CDR3 sequences, 15% to 18% of them found a single time. Around an eighth of the sample is held by the ten biggest clonotypes. Sequenced material: blood. All receptors derive from a woman aged 18-35 years with Graves' hyperthyroidism.

The chain carries TRBV15 and TRBJ1-2; TRBD1 is a possible D gene (5 bases). Germline CDR1 LNHNV, CDR2 YYDKDF (reference sequence). CDR3 length equals 18 residues. V was clipped by 0 bases and J by 3 bases, with 20 bases between them. CDR3 sequence reads: CATSRDRRRGLVDYGYTF. Written as DNA, the CDR3 is TGTGCCACCAGCAGAGATCGGCGGAGGGGCCTGGTCGACTATGGCTACACCTTC. Based on the CDR3 plus reference TRBV15 and TRBJ1-2, the full variable domain is DAMVIQNPRYQVTQFGKPVTLSCSQTLNHNVMYWYQQKSSQAPKLLFHYYDKDFNNEADTPDNFQSRRPNTSFCFLDIRSPGLGDTAMYLCATSRDRRRGLVDYGYTFGSGTRLTVV.

The J gene is TRBJ2-6, the V gene TRBV12-3 or TRBV12-4, with D maybe TRBD1 (6 bases). The V end was cut by 5 bases, the J end by 1 base, with 27 bases between. This CDR3 has 21 residues. The CDR3 DNA sequence: TGTGCCAGCAGTCTACTCTTAACTCCGGGACACGGTTATTCTGGGGCCAACGTCCTGACTTTC. Encoded protein: CASSLLLTPGHGYSGANVLTF.

The table lists this clonotype with many counts. The chain couples TRBV6-5 to TRBJ2-1; TRBD2 agrees at 7 bases. The ends lost 1 base at V and 0 bases at J; junction bases unmatched: 3. The CDR3 spans 16 residues. Looked up from germline, CDR1 is MNHEY and CDR2 is SVGAGI. CDR3 protein: CASSYWGGSSYNEQFF. The CDR3 DNA follows: TGTGCCAGCAGTTACTGGGGGGGAAGCTCCTACAATGAGCAGTTCTTC.

This clonotype showed up many times. The chain recombines TRBV24-1 with TRBJ2-7; D uncertain. The CDR3 is made up of 11 amino acids. The V end was cut by 6 bases, the J end by 4 bases, with 6 bases between. Germline V gives CDR1 KGHDR, CDR2 SFDVKD. The CDR3: CATSYNYEQYF. In DNA, the CDR3 is TGTGCCACCAGTTATAATTACGAGCAGTACTTC.

V and J are TRBV7-9 and TRBJ2-7; unclear D gene. The V end lost 1 base, the J end lost 0 bases, and 7 bases lay between the germline ends. The CDR3 consists of 14 residues. The germline V gene has CDR1 SEHNR and CDR2 FQNEAQ (reference sequence). The CDR3 region has the DNA TGTGCCAGCAGCTTAGGGTTGGGCTCCTACGAGCAGTACGTC. This codes for CASSLGLGSYEQYV.

The V gene is TRBV7-2, the J gene TRBJ2-4, with TRBD2 identical over 13 bases. The germline CDR1 and CDR2 sequences are SGHTA and FQGNSA. V was pared by 5 bases and J by 5 bases, with 6 bases of the junction left unmatched. The length of the CDR3 is 16 residues. The DNA of the CDR3 is TGTGCCAGCAGCAGAGGACTAGCGGGGGCCGAAAACATTCAGTACTTC. Translating it yields CASSRGLAGAENIQYF. The full variable domain, in which reference TRBV7-2 and TRBJ2-4 provide the parts outside the CDR3, is GAGVSQSPSNKVTEKGKDVELRCDPISGHTALYWYRQSLGQGLEFLIYFQGNSAPDKSGLPSDRFSAERTGGSVSTLTIQRTQQEDSAVYLCASSRGLAGAENIQYFGAGTRLSVL.

This clonotype appeared many times. The gene calls are TRBV28 and TRBJ2-1, with TRBD2 as a possible D gene (5 bases). V lost 3 bases, J lost 5 bases, and 17 bases lay in between. CDR1 MDHEN and CDR2 SYDVKM come from the germline V gene. There are 16 residues in the CDR3. The CDR3 loop is CASSFRRRQMNNEQFF. Written as DNA, the CDR3 is TGTGCCAGCAGTTTTAGGCGGAGGCAAATGAACAATGAGCAGTTCTTC.

This clonotype was seen a handful of times. A read error may explain this, as a much larger clone is one base away. This chain links TRBV5-1 with TRBJ2-1, with D tentatively TRBD1 or TRBD2 (5 bases each). Near its end, the DNA agrees better with TRBJ2-7, so the J call may be wrong. Germline V gene data show CDR1 as SGHRS and CDR2 as YFSETQ. This CDR3 comprises 18 residues. CDR3 loop: CASSLGGEPFLVYNEQYF. Here the CDR3 DNA reads TGCGCCAGCAGCTTGGGAGGGGAACCTTTTTTGGTCTACAATGAGCAGTACTTC.

This clonotype has ten or more counts. The chain employs TRBV3-1 and TRBJ2-1; no clear D. With 3 bases removed from V and 0 bases from J, the gap between germline ends came to 6 bases. CDR1 is LGHDT and CDR2 is YNNKEL in the germline V gene (reference sequence). The CDR3 length is 14 residues. This chain's CDR3 is CASSHPASYNEQFF. CDR3 sequence (DNA): TGTGCCAGCAGCCATCCCGCCTCCTACAATGAGCAGTTCTTC.

This clonotype was recorded many times. The CDR3 DNA reads TGTGCCAGCAGCTTAGTCCCCCGACAGGGGTCGGCCGGGGAGCTGTTTTTT. Translated, it gives CASSLVPRQGSAGELFF. The V and J genes are TRBV11-2 and TRBJ2-2; 8 bases line up with TRBD1. The CDR3 is 17 residues long. V was clipped by 1 base and J by 6 bases; unmatched bases: 10. Per the germline V gene, CDR1 is SGHAT and CDR2 is FQNNGV.

This chain uses TRBV6-1 with TRBJ1-6; possibly TRBD1 for D (5 bases). The CDR3 extends over 15 amino acids. Trimming removed 6 bases from V and 9 bases from J, with 18 bases in between. The germline V gene encodes CDR1 MNHNS and CDR2 SASEGT. This CDR3 is CASSALGGAGSPLHF. The CDR3 DNA sequence: TGTGCCAGCAGCGCGCTGGGAGGGGCCGGTTCACCCCTCCACTTT.